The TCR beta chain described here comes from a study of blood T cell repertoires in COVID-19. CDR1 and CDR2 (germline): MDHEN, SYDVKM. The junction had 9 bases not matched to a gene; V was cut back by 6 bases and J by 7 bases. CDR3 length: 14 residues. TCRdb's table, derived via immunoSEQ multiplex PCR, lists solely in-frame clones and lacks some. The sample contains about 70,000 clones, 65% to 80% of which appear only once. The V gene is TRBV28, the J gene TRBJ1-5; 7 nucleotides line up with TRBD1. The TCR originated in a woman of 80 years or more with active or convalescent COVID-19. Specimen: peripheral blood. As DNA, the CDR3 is TGTGCCAGCAGCCCCCGGACAGGCCGGCAGCCCCAGCATTTT. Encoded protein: CASSPRTGRQPQHF. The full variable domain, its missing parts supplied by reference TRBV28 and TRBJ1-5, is DVKVTQSSRYLVKRTGEKVFLECVQDMDHENMFWYRQDPGLGLRLIYFSYDVKMKEKGDIPEGYSVSREKKERFSLILESASTNQTSMYLCASSPRTGRQPQHFGDGTRLSIL.